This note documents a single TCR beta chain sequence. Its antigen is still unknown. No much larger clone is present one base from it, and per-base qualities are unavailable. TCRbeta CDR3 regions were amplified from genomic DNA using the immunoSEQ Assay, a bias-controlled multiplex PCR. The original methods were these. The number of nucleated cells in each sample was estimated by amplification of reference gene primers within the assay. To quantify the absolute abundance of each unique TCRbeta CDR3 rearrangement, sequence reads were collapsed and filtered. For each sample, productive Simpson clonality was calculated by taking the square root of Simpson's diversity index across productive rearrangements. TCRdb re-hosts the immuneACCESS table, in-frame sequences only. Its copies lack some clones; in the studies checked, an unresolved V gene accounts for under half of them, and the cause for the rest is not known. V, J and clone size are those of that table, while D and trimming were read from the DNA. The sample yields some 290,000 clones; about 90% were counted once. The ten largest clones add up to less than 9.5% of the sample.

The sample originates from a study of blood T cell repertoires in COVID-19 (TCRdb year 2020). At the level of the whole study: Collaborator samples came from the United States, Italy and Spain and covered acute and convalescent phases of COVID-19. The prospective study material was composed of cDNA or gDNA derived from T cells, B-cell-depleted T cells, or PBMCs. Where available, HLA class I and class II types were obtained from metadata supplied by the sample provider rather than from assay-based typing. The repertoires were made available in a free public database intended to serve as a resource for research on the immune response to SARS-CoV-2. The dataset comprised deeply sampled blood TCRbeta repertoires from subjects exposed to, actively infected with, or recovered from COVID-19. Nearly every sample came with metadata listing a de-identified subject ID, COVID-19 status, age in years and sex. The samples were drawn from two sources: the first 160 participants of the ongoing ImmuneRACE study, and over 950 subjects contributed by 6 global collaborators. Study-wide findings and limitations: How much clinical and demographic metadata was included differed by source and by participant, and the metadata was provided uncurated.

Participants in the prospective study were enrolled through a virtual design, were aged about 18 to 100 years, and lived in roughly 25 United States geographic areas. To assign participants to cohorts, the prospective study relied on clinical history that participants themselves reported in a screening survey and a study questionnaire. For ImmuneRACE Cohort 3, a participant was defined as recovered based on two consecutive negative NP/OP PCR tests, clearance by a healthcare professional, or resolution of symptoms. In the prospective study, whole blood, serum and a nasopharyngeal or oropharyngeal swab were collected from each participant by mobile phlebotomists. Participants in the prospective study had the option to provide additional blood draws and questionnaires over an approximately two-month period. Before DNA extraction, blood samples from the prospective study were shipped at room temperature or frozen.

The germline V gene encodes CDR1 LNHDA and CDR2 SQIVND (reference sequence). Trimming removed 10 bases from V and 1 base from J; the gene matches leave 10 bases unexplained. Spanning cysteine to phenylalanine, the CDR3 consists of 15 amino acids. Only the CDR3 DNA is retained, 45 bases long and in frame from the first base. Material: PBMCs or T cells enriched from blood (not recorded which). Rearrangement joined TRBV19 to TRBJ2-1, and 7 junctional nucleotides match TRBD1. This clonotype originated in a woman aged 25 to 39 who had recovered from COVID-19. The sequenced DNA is TGTGCCACCGCGGACAGGCCAAATTCCTACAATGAGCAGTTCTTC. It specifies CATADRPNSYNEQFF. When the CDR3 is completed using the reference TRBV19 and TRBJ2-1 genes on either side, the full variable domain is DGGITQSPKYLFRKEGQNVTLSCEQNLNHDAMYWYRQDPGQGLRLIYYSQIVNDFQKGDIAEGYSVSREKKESFPLTVTSAQKNPTAFYLCATADRPNSYNEQFFGPGTRLTVL.